The 4 T cell receptor beta chains below were found in one sample sequenced in a study of blood T cells in healthy people across ages. For the second PCR, which ran for 7 to 11 cycles, a sample-barcoded 5' primer and a J-beta primer mix were used. MiXCR, run by TCRdb on the 5' RACE reads, gives a single entry per CDR3 protein. This table holds 1.5 million to 1.9 million distinct CDR3 sequences, 35% to 45% found once. Material: blood. Every receptor here comes from a woman under 30 in good health.

The V call is TRBV5-5, the J call TRBJ2-5, with TRBD1 matching 8 bases. TRBJ2-7 explains the end of the DNA better; the J call may be wrong. Germline V gene sequence: CDR1 SGHKS, CDR2 YYEKEE (reference sequence). The CDR3 spans 15 residues. The CDR3 spells CASSLQGAKITEQYF. The CDR3 nucleotides read TGTGCCAGCAGCTTGCAGGGGGCCAAGATAACCGAGCAGTACTTC.

This rearrangement joins TRBV12-3 or TRBV12-4 to TRBJ2-4; D may be TRBD1 or TRBD2 (5 bases each). The V gene lost 4 bases and the J gene lost 0 bases, with 22 bases spanning the gap. The CDR3 totals 19 residues. The chain's CDR3 is CASSYSGTATVLAKNIQYF. CDR3 bases: TGTGCCAGCAGTTACTCCGGGACCGCAACTGTCCTAGCCAAAAACATTCAGTACTTC.

This clonotype has more than one count but fewer than ten. The rearrangement uses TRBV5-1 and TRBJ1-5, with TRBD1 as a possible D gene (6 bases). The CDR3 is 13 amino acids. V shed 2 bases and J shed 10 bases, with 13 bases lying between them. From germline, CDR1 is SGHRS and CDR2 YFSETQ. The CDR3 sequence: CASSFAGAGPQHF. The CDR3 nucleotides are TGCGCCAGCAGCTTCGCAGGGGCGGGACCCCAGCATTTT.

This clonotype occurred a few times. This chain uses TRBV7-9 with TRBJ2-7; D is perhaps TRBD1 (6 bases). This CDR3 spans 13 amino acids. The germline V gene has CDR1 SEHNR and CDR2 FQNEAQ (reference sequence). Deletions cut 5 bases from V and 0 bases from J, with 8 bases between. The CDR3, as DNA: TGTGCCAGCAGCAAGGACAGCTCCTACGAGCAGTACTTC. Amino acid sequence: CASSKDSSYEQYF.